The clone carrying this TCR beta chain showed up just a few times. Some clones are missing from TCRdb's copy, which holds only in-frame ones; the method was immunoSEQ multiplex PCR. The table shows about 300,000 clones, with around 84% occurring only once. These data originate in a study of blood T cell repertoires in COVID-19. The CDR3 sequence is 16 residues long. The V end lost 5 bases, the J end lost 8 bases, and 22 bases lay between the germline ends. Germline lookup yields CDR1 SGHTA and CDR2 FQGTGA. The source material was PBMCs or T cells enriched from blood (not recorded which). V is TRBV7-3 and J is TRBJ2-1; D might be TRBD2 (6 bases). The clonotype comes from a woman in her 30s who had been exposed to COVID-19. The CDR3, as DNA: TGTGCCAGCAGCACCCAGGCTAGCGCTGGTATCGATGAGCAGTTCTTC. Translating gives CASSTQASAGIDEQFF.